These 18 T cell receptor beta chains came from one sample sequenced in a study of post-analysis software for immune sequencing data. The TCR beta cDNA libraries contained unique molecular identifiers. TCRdb re-called the PCR reads with MiXCR, one entry per CDR3 protein. Of 430,000 or so distinct CDR3 sequences in the sample, 30% to 45% are singletons; the top ten hold approximately 7.6%. The study, taken as a whole, reports: Included in a set of four or five TRBV segments more frequent in patients than controls were TRBV5-6, TRBV5-1 and TRBV20-1.

These receptors lack a known antigen. Input material: blood. The origin of the receptors is a girl aged 2-10 years with multiple sclerosis.

The chain employs TRBV7-9 and TRBJ2-3, with D perhaps TRBD2 (6 bases). The germline CDR1 and CDR2 sequences are SEHNR and FQNEAQ (reference sequence). The CDR3 runs 14 residues. V was trimmed by 2 bases and J by 7 bases, leaving 13 bases between them. The CDR3 DNA is TGTGCCAGCAGCTTACTAGCGAGGGAGTATACGCAGTATTTT. This translates into CASSLLAREYTQYF.

This clonotype appeared a few times. In nucleotides, the CDR3 is TGTGCCAGCAGTTTGTTCGGGGGAGCACTGTGGGAGACCCAGTACTTC. It codes for CASSLFGGALWETQYF. This chain connects TRBV27 to TRBJ2-4, with a tentative D call TRBD2 (6 bases). The J call is in doubt because the DNA end fits TRBJ2-5 better. The CDR3 sequence is 16 residues long. Germline V gene lookup returns CDR1 MNHEY and CDR2 SMNVEV (reference sequence).

Written as DNA, the CDR3 is TGTGCCAGCAGCATGAGCTCCTACGAGCAGTACTTC. This encodes CASSMSSYEQYF. The chain couples TRBV12-3 or TRBV12-4 to TRBJ2-7; D gene unclear. There are 12 residues in the CDR3. V was cut by 6 bases and J by 0 bases, with 6 bases left in between.

The gene calls are TRBV7-9 and TRBJ1-2, with D possibly TRBD1 on 6 matching bases. V was cut by 2 bases and J by 0 bases, with 7 bases left in between. The CDR3 runs 14 residues. CDR1 SEHNR and CDR2 FQNEAQ come from the germline V gene (reference sequence). The CDR3 coding sequence is TGTGCCAGCAGCTTAACAGGGACTAACTATGGCTACACCTTC. Encoded protein: CASSLTGTNYGYTF.

This clonotype turned up a few times. This chain links TRBV20-1 with TRBJ1-2; perhaps TRBD1 as D (6 bases). This CDR3 is 14 amino acids long. Germline CDR1 reads DFQATT; CDR2 reads SNEGSKA (reference sequence). The V and J ends lost 0 bases and 4 bases respectively, with 12 bases between them. Here the CDR3 reads CSARDGDTIYGYTF. CDR3 nucleotides: TGCAGTGCTAGAGATGGGGACACCATCTATGGCTACACCTTC.

This rearrangement joins TRBV7-2 to TRBJ2-1; 7 bases fit TRBD2. In germline, CDR1 is SGHTA, CDR2 FQGNSA. V was clipped by 1 base and J by 5 bases; unmatched bases: 8. The CDR3 length is 16 residues. The CDR3 loop reads CASSLGSSGNDNEQFF. The CDR3 coding sequence is TGTGCCAGCAGCTTAGGGTCGAGCGGGAACGACAATGAGCAGTTCTTC.

This rearrangement joins TRBV14 to TRBJ1-1, with a weak D call TRBD1 (5 bases). V shed 4 bases and J shed 6 bases, with 15 bases lying between them. CDR1 SGHDN and CDR2 FVKESK come from the germline V gene. This CDR3 is built from 14 residues. CDR3 bases: TGTGCCAGCAGCCTAGGGGCTCCAAGGGCTGAAGCTTTCTTT. Translating it yields CASSLGAPRAEAFF.

To note about this clonotype: One junction end disagrees with the germline gene, perhaps due to a read error. The chain has TRBV5-6 and TRBJ2-3; D not certain. This CDR3 region has 12 residues. CDR1 and CDR2 (germline): SGHDT, YYEEEE. The CDR3 DNA reads TGTGCCAGCAGACTTAACGAAGATGCGCAGTATTTT. It encodes CASRLNEDAQYF.

The V gene is TRBV5-6, the J gene TRBJ2-1, with D hard to call. The CDR3 covers 15 residues. Germline CDR1 is SGHDT and CDR2 is YYEEEE. V lost 1 base and J lost 7, with 15 bases in between. The CDR3 reads CASSLYLPAQNEQFF. The CDR3 DNA reads TGTGCCAGCAGCTTGTATTTGCCGGCTCAAAATGAGCAGTTCTTC.

This clonotype showed up just a few times. Relative to the germline gene, one junction end is altered; a read error may explain this. The chain combines TRBV29-1 with TRBJ2-7; either TRBD1 or TRBD2 may fit D (5 bases each). The CDR3 length is 13 residues. Germline values: CDR1 SQVTM, CDR2 ANQGSEA. The CDR3 DNA reads TGCAGCGTCCACCCAGGGAGCTCCTATGAGCAGTACTTC. The encoded protein is CSVHPGSSYEQYF.

The V call is TRBV30, the J call TRBJ2-1; D not certain. This CDR3 is 15 amino acids long. V was shortened by 5 bases and J by 1 base, with 15 bases between the two germline ends. CDR1 is GTSNPN, CDR2 SVGIG, per germline (reference sequence). CDR3 DNA sequence: TGTGCCTGGGCTGGCCCAGTGGGTTCCTACAATGAGCAGTTCTTC. Residues: CAWAGPVGSYNEQFF.

CDR3 in DNA: TGTGCCAGTAATCGCAGGCTAGCGGGAGGTCAACTGGGCAATGAGCAGTTCTTC. Its translation is CASNRRLAGGQLGNEQFF. This chain joins TRBV6-1 and TRBJ2-1, with 11 nucleotides matching TRBD2. The V gene end was trimmed by 9 bases and the J gene end by 6 bases; junction bases not matched to a gene: 19. This CDR3 is built from 18 residues. Germline CDR1 reads MNHNS; CDR2 reads SASEGT.

This rearrangement joins TRBV7-9 to TRBJ1-2, with 10 bases identical to TRBD1. This CDR3 is built from 15 residues. The V segment lost 5 bases and the J segment 4 bases; nucleotides outside the gene matches: 7. Germline CDR1 SEHNR, CDR2 FQNEAQ (reference sequence). CDR3 in amino acids: CASSRLTGGPYGYTF. The CDR3 DNA reads TGTGCCAGCAGCAGACTGACAGGGGGCCCCTATGGCTACACCTTC.

The V and J genes are TRBV29-1 and TRBJ1-4, with D hard to call. The germline gives CDR1 SQVTM, CDR2 ANQGSEA. V lost 3 bases and J lost 6, with 11 bases in between. This CDR3 contains 13 residues. The DNA of the CDR3 is TGCAGCGTTGAGACACCTGGGGATGAAAAACTGTTTTTT. This translates into CSVETPGDEKLFF.

This clonotype has more than one count but fewer than ten. The chain employs TRBV20-1 and TRBJ2-5, with D hard to call. Trimming left V 0 bases short and J 0 bases short, with 5 bases between. Germline V gene lookup returns CDR1 DFQATT and CDR2 SNEGSKA (reference sequence). The CDR3 runs to 13 residues. The CDR3 sequence: CSARDRYQETQYF. DNA of the CDR3: TGCAGTGCTAGAGATCGGTACCAAGAGACCCAGTACTTC.

The chain employs TRBV18 and TRBJ1-1; the D gene is possibly TRBD1 (6 bases). Trimming shortened V by 0 bases and J by 5 bases, and 13 bases separated the two germline ends. There are 15 residues in the CDR3. From germline, CDR1 is KGHSH and CDR2 LQKENI. This chain's CDR3 is CASSPPGRGWTEAFF. The CDR3, as DNA: TGTGCCAGCTCACCACCGGGAAGGGGGTGGACTGAAGCTTTCTTT.

The chain joins TRBV4-2 to TRBJ2-1, with 14 bases aligning to TRBD2. This CDR3 has 17 amino acids. Germline V gene data show CDR1 as LGHNA and CDR2 as YNFKEQ. J gave up 4 bases and V 3 bases, and 5 bases lay outside the gene matches. CDR3 in amino acids: CASSHRTSGRLYNEQFF. Here the CDR3 DNA reads TGTGCCAGCAGCCATCGGACTAGCGGGAGGCTATACAATGAGCAGTTCTTC.

In DNA, the CDR3 is TGCGCCAGCAGCCTAGGCGCAGGGTTGTCTGGCTACACCTTC. It specifies CASSLGAGLSGYTF. This chain uses TRBV4-1 with TRBJ1-2, with D perhaps matching TRBD1 (5 bases). The CDR3 runs to 14 residues. V shed 4 bases and J shed 7 bases, with 16 bases lying between them. Germline V gives CDR1 MGHRA, CDR2 YSYEKL.